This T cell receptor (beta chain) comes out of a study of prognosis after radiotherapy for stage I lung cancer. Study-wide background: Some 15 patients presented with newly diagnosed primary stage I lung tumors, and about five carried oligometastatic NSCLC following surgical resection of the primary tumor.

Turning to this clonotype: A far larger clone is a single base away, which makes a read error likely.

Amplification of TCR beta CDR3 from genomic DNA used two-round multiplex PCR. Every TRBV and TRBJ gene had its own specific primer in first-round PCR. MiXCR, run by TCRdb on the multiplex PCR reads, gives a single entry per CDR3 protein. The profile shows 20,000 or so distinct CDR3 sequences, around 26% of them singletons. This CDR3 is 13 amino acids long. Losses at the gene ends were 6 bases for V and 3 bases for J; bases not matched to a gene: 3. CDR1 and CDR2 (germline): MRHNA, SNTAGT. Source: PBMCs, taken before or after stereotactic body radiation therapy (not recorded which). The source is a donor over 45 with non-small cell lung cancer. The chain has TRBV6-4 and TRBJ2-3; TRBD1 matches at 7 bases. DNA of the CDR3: TGTGCCAGCAGGACAGGGAATACAGATACGCAGTATTTT. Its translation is CASRTGNTDTQYF.